At least ten counts were recorded for the clone carrying this TCR beta chain. Its target is not known. Diagnosis relied on clinical symptoms, serum thyroxine and TRAb, thyroid ultrasound and orbital computed tomography. PBMCs were sourced from roughly 9.7 ml fresh peripheral blood. The data belong to a study of T cells in Graves' hyperthyroidism and ophthalmopathy. Whole-study findings and limits: Within blood appeared most thyroid clonotypes that had expanded above 0.001. Classification by a 13 V-J model distinguished ophthalmopathy from stable hyperthyroidism.

Amplified TCR beta CDR3 regions came from RNA transcripts. Carried out on the TCR CDR3, a first-round RT-PCR used the HTBI primer set. TCRdb reanalysed the multiplex PCR reads using MiXCR and keeps one entry per CDR3 protein. The table has hundreds of thousands of distinct CDR3 sequences, roughly 14% seen once. Germline V lookup: CDR1 MNHEY, CDR2 SMNVEV (reference sequence). Deletions cut 1 base from V and 6 bases from J, with 9 bases between. The CDR3 totals 13 residues. This clonotype was obtained from a middle-aged woman with Graves' ophthalmopathy. Sample: blood. The V and J genes are TRBV27 and TRBJ1-2, with D unresolved. CDR3 DNA: TGTGCCAGCAGTTTATATCCAAGTCATGGCTACACCTTC. It codes for CASSLYPSHGYTF.